This is a list of T cell receptor beta chains from one sample in a study of blood T cell repertoires in COVID-19. Clones were read by immunoSEQ multiplex PCR, and TCRdb kept only the in-frame ones, dropping some. Of approximately 180,000 clones listed, more than 75% are singletons. Material: PBMCs or T cells enriched from blood (not recorded which). The receptors originated from a woman in her forties or fifties with acute COVID-19. Each CDR3 is given with its conserved first and last residue. D genes are given only for firm matches. Only part of the rows carry a size: once, few, many, or a class if the clone is expanded.

TRBJ1-4 TRBD1 - TRBV5-4 CASTTRQGAGEKLFF TGTGCCAGCACCACCCGTCAGGGGGCGGGTGAAAAACTGTTTTTT
TRBJ1-6 - once TRBV18 CASSPLAESSYNSPLHF TGTGCCAGCTCACCATTAGCCGAAAGCTCCTATAATTCACCCCTCCACTTT
TRBJ1-1 - - TRBV7-9 CASRGTGNDFEAFF TGTGCCAGCAGGGGCACAGGGAATGATTTTGAAGCTTTCTTT
TRBJ2-1 TRBD2 few TRBV5-1 CASSLLAGGIYEQFF TGCGCCAGCAGCTTGCTAGCGGGGGGTATCTATGAGCAGTTCTTC
TRBJ1-3 - - TRBV19 CASSAQATGNTIYF TGTGCCAGTAGTGCACAGGCGACTGGAAACACCATATATTTT
TRBJ1-2 TRBD1 - TRBV2 CASSLQGAPNYGYTF TGTGCCAGCAGTCTACAGGGGGCCCCTAACTATGGCTACACCTTC
TRBJ2-5 TRBD1 - TRBV7-8 CAGKTRDSQETQYF TGTGCCGGAAAAACCCGGGACAGCCAAGAGACCCAGTACTTC
TRBJ1-2 TRBD1 - TRBV5-1 CASSTGQGANYGYTF TGCGCCAGCAGTACGGGACAGGGGGCGAACTATGGCTACACCTTC
TRBJ1-2 - - TRBV19 CASSTNRQELASSGYTF TGTGCCAGTAGTACAAACCGACAGGAACTTGCTTCGTCAGGCTACACCTTC
TRBJ1-2 TRBD1 - TRBV11-2 CASSPWTGGLDGYTF TGTGCCAGCAGCCCCTGGACAGGGGGCTTGGATGGCTACACCTTC
TRBJ1-2 - - TRBV3-1/TRBV3-2 CASSQRDIYGYTF TGTGCCAGCAGCCAAAGGGACATCTATGGCTACACCTTC
TRBJ2-2 - - TRBV18 CASSPEGQGGTGELFF TGTGCCAGCTCACCGGAAGGACAAGGTGGCACCGGGGAGCTGTTTTTT
TRBJ2-3 TRBD1 many TRBV24-1 CATSIPGQKTDTQYF TGTGCCACCAGTATCCCGGGACAGAAGACAGATACGCAGTATTTT
TRBJ1-2 - - TRBV19 CASSHSGGLYGYTF TGTGCCAGTAGTCACAGCGGTGGGCTCTATGGCTACACCTTC
TRBJ1-1 - - TRBV12-3/TRBV12-4 CASSPQVTTEAFF TGTGCCAGCAGCCCACAAGTAACCACTGAAGCTTTCTTT
TRBJ1-6 TRBD1 - TRBV5-6 CASSAVRGQRSYNSPLHF TGTGCCAGCAGTGCTGTACGGGGACAGCGCTCCTATAATTCACCCCTCCACTTT
TRBJ2-3 - few TRBV2 CASSEERGAADTQYF TGTGCCAGCAGTGAGGAACGGGGGGCGGCAGATACGCAGTATTTT
TRBJ1-3 - - TRBV19 CASRDNAGNTIYF TGTGCCAGTAGAGACAACGCTGGAAACACCATATATTTT
TRBJ1-5 - - TRBV6-5 CASSYSSRQPQHF TGTGCCAGCAGTTACTCAAGCCGGCAGCCCCAGCATTTT
TRBJ2-3 - - TRBV7-2 CASSFGLRTDTQYF TGTGCCAGCAGCTTTGGACTTCGCACAGATACGCAGTATTTT
TRBJ1-5 - - TRBV4-3 CASSQTQGSNQPQHF TGCGCCAGCAGCCAAACCCAGGGGAGCAATCAGCCCCAGCATTTT
TRBJ2-2 - - TRBV5-6 CASSLRTANTGELFF TGTGCCAGCAGCTTGCGGACAGCCAACACCGGGGAGCTGTTTTTT
TRBJ2-2 - once TRBV7-2 CASSLVLAATNTGELFF TGTGCCAGCAGCTTAGTTCTGGCGGCTACGAACACCGGGGAGCTGTTTTTT
TRBJ2-1 TRBD2 - TRBV3-1/TRBV3-2 CASSQASSGGGEQFF TGTGCCAGCAGCCAAGCGTCTAGCGGGGGGGGTGAGCAGTTCTTC
TRBJ1-6 - - TRBV5-4 CASTKSGRPDSPLHF TGTGCCAGCACCAAAAGTGGGAGACCCGATTCACCCCTCCACTTT
TRBJ1-2 - - TRBV6-5 CASSSPGLAGYTF TGTGCCAGCAGTTCCCCCGGGTTGGCGGGCTACACCTTC
TRBJ1-4 TRBD1 - TRBV14 CASSPPGQGAGGEKLFF TGTGCCAGCAGCCCCCCGGGACAGGGGGCCGGGGGCGAAAAACTGTTTTTT
TRBJ1-5 - few TRBV9 CASSLGRGQPQHF TGTGCCAGCAGCCTAGGACGGGGTCAGCCCCAGCATTTT
TRBJ1-4 TRBD1 - TRBV28 CASTKYDRGLEKLFF TGTGCCAGCACCAAATACGACAGGGGGCTGGAAAAACTGTTTTTT
TRBJ1-2 - many TRBV9 CASSVVDSPSGYTF TGTGCCAGCAGCGTAGTGGACAGCCCTTCGGGCTACACCTTC
TRBJ2-3 - - TRBV9 CASSSRSRGGLTDTQYF TGTGCCAGCAGCTCCCGTAGTAGGGGGGGTCTCACAGATACGCAGTATTTT
TRBJ1-5 TRBD1 - TRBV24-1 CATSEDREGNQPQHF TGTGCCACCAGCGAGGACAGGGAAGGCAATCAGCCCCAGCATTTT
TRBJ1-1 TRBD1 - TRBV5-1 CASSSGTDAFGGTEAFF TGCGCCAGCAGCTCCGGGACAGACGCCTTTGGGGGGACTGAAGCTTTCTTT
TRBJ2-2 TRBD2 few TRBV4-1 CASSLAGVNTGELFF TGCGCCAGCAGCCTAGCGGGGGTGAACACCGGGGAGCTGTTTTTT
TRBJ2-6 - few TRBV9 CASSTRGPVDGANVLTF TGTGCCAGCAGCACCCGAGGGCCGGTCGACGGGGCCAACGTCCTGACTTTC
TRBJ2-5 TRBD1 - TRBV29-1 CSGTGHLQETQYF TGCAGCGGGACAGGACACCTCCAAGAGACCCAGTACTTC
TRBJ1-1 TRBD1 - TRBV6-5 CASRSGTEFTEAFF TGTGCCAGCAGATCCGGGACAGAATTCACTGAAGCTTTCTTT
TRBJ2-1 TRBD2 - TRBV4-1 CASSQGSLADVREQFF TGCGCCAGCAGCCAAGGTTCACTAGCGGACGTACGGGAGCAGTTCTTC
TRBJ1-2 - - TRBV3-1/TRBV3-2 CASSQSPGGYTF TGTGCCAGCAGCCAATCCCCGGGGGGCTACACCTTC
TRBJ2-5 - - TRBV27 CASSLSPSGTSEYQETQYF TGTGCCAGCAGTTTATCCCCTTCCGGGACTTCCGAGTACCAAGAGACCCAGTACTTC
TRBJ2-3 TRBD2 - TRBV7-6 CASSPRLAQQTTDTQYF TGTGCCAGCAGCCCACGACTAGCGCAACAGACCACAGATACGCAGTATTTT
TRBJ2-2 - - TRBV28 CASSTLTATAGELFF TGTGCCAGCAGCACCCTTACCGCGACAGCCGGGGAGCTGTTTTTT
TRBJ1-4 - few TRBV18 CASSRAATNEKLFF TGTGCCAGCTCACGGGCCGCAACTAATGAAAAACTGTTTTTT
TRBJ2-3 - few TRBV29-1 CSVVGPDSAQYF TGCAGCGTTGTGGGTCCGGACAGTGCGCAGTATTTT
TRBJ1-3 - - TRBV29-1 CSVEVGAGNTIYF TGCAGCGTTGAAGTAGGGGCTGGAAACACCATATATTTT
TRBJ2-3 TRBD2 - TRBV5-4 CASSGRGGLAGATSTDTQYF TGTGCCAGCAGCGGCCGGGGGGGACTAGCGGGAGCAACTAGCACAGATACGCAGTATTTT
TRBJ1-1 - - TRBV28 CASRQNTEAFF TGTGCCAGTAGACAGAACACTGAAGCTTTCTTT
TRBJ1-1 TRBD1 - TRBV28 CATKTLGQGTEAFF TGTGCCACCAAGACCCTGGGACAGGGGACTGAAGCTTTCTTT
TRBJ2-1 TRBD2 once TRBV2 CASRELAGDHNEQFF TGTGCCAGCAGGGAACTAGCGGGTGACCACAATGAGCAGTTCTTC
TRBJ1-1 TRBD1 - TRBV23-1 CASSSTGGTEAFF TGCGCCAGCAGTTCGACAGGGGGCACTGAAGCTTTCTTT
TRBJ1-1 TRBD1 - TRBV7-9 CASSSPTGGAFF TGTGCCAGCAGCTCACCGACAGGGGGAGCTTTCTTT
TRBJ2-5 - - TRBV19 CASQDRRNPGETQYF TGTGCCAGTCAAGATCGGCGAAACCCCGGGGAGACCCAGTACTTC
TRBJ1-2 - - TRBV19 CASSASAGRRYGYTF TGTGCCAGTAGTGCATCCGCTGGCAGGCGATATGGCTACACCTTC